The 7 T cell receptor beta chains below come from one sample, sequenced in a study of graft-versus-host responses after intestinal transplantation. TCRdb's table, derived via immunoSEQ multiplex PCR, lists solely in-frame clones and lacks some. Among 75,000 to 100,000 clones, 90% to 95% were seen once, and the ten largest hold roughly 0.2%. The antigens these receptors bind are not known. The starting material was unstimulated CD4+ T cells sorted from spleen or lymph node cells, obtained before transplant. These receptors were obtained from a human donor who was the organ donor for an intestinal transplant.

The chain joins TRBV30 to TRBJ2-3; weak D call: TRBD2 (5 bases). The CDR3 is 13 residues long. Germline V gene lookup returns CDR1 GTSNPN and CDR2 SVGIG (reference sequence). V gave up 4 bases and J gave up 6 bases, with 14 bases separating them. CDR3 loop: CAWMKTGKDTQYF. Written as DNA, the CDR3 is TGTGCCTGGATGAAAACGGGAAAGGATACGCAGTATTTT.

This chain connects TRBV29-1 to TRBJ1-2; 10 bases are shared with TRBD1. The CDR3 spans 14 residues. In germline, CDR1 is SQVTM, CDR2 ANQGSEA. Losses at the gene ends were 4 bases for V and 2 bases for J; bases not matched to a gene: 4. The CDR3 bases are TGCAGCGTTGTAGGACAGGGGGGGAACTATGGCTACACCTTC. Its protein is CSVVGQGGNYGYTF. Drawing the rest from reference TRBV29-1 and TRBJ1-2, the complete variable domain is SAVISQKPSRDICQRGTSLTIQCQVDSQVTMMFWYRQQPGQSLTLIATANQGSEATYESGFVIDKFPISRPNLTFSTLTVSNMSPEDSSIYLCSVVGQGGNYGYTFGSGTRLTVV.

The table lists this clone with a count of one. This chain joins TRBV30 and TRBJ2-5, with TRBD2 matching 9 bases. Germline V lookup: CDR1 GTSNPN, CDR2 SVGIG (reference sequence). CDR3 length: 16 amino acids. Unmatched junction bases numbered 8, after V lost 3 bases and J lost 0 bases. Here the CDR3 reads CAWRKTSGVYQETQYF. The CDR3 nucleotides are TGTGCCTGGAGGAAGACTAGCGGAGTGTACCAAGAGACCCAGTACTTC.

This chain connects TRBV19 to TRBJ2-5; no definite D call. The V gene's germline CDR1 is LNHDA and CDR2 SQIVND (reference sequence). The CDR3 has 15 residues. The V end lost 4 bases, the J end lost 0 bases, and 12 bases lay between the germline ends. The CDR3 loop reads CASSKIAAYQETQYF. CDR3 coding DNA: TGTGCCAGTAGTAAGATAGCAGCGTACCAAGAGACCCAGTACTTC. Combining the CDR3 with reference TRBV19 and TRBJ2-5 gives the whole variable domain DGGITQSPKYLFRKEGQNVTLSCEQNLNHDAMYWYRQDPGQGLRLIYYSQIVNDFQKGDIAEGYSVSREKKESFPLTVTSAQKNPTAFYLCASSKIAAYQETQYFGPGTRLLVL.

Only one count was recorded for this clone. The chain is built from TRBV7-3 and TRBJ2-3; D is possibly TRBD2 (7 bases). Germline V lookup: CDR1 SGHTA, CDR2 FQGTGA. The length of the CDR3 is 15 residues. Deletions cut 3 bases from V and 2 bases from J, with 12 bases between. CDR3 DNA sequence: TGTGCCAGCAGCTTCAGCCGGGGGGCCACAGATACGCAGTATTTT. This codes for CASSFSRGATDTQYF.

This chain joins TRBV4-1 and TRBJ2-3; 11 bases are shared with TRBD2. Losses at the gene ends were 1 base for V and 7 bases for J; bases not matched to a gene: 7. CDR1 and CDR2 from the germline V gene are MGHRA and YSYEKL. This CDR3 is 16 amino acids long. CDR3 sequence (DNA): TGCGCCAGCAGCCAAGTGGTGACTAGCGGGGAGAATACGCAGTATTTT. Translation gives CASSQVVTSGENTQYF.

The chain joins TRBV7-9 to TRBJ2-5; possibly TRBD2 for D (6 bases). Germline loops: CDR1 SEHNR, CDR2 FQNEAQ (reference sequence). Trimming took off 2 bases at V and 4 bases at J, with 8 bases between the two ends. The CDR3 has 13 amino acids. The CDR3 nucleotides read TGTGCCAGCAGCTTATACGGGGGAGAGACCCAGTACTTC. This encodes CASSLYGGETQYF. Drawing the rest from reference TRBV7-9 and TRBJ2-5, the complete variable domain is DTGVSQNPRHKITKRGQNVTFRCDPISEHNRLYWYRQTLGQGPEFLTYFQNEAQLEKSRLLSDRFSAERPKGSFSTLEIQRTEQGDSAMYLCASSLYGGETQYFGPGTRLLVL.